Listed here are 18 T cell receptor beta chains from one sample, sequenced in a study of T cells in Graves' hyperthyroidism and ophthalmopathy. From RNA transcripts, TCR beta CDR3 regions were amplified. RT-PCR in the first round (using the HTBI primer set) targeted the TCR CDR3. TCRdb itself ran the multiplex PCR reads through MiXCR, one entry per CDR3 protein. The repertoire holds hundreds of thousands of distinct CDR3 sequences, with 20% as singletons. Sequences were obtained from blood. These receptors came from a man in his forties with Graves' ophthalmopathy.

With regard to this clonotype: It may be a read error: a sequence one base away is much more abundant. This sequence joins TRBV12-3 or TRBV12-4 and TRBJ2-1; 10 bases are a match to TRBD2. The CDR3 spans 15 residues. The CDR3 loop is CTSSLVLAGDNEQFF. The CDR3 bases are TGTACCAGCAGTTTAGTCCTAGCGGGAGACAATGAGCAGTTCTTC.

The table lists this clonotype with many counts. The V gene is TRBV5-1, the J gene TRBJ2-7; no clear D gene. Germline V gives CDR1 SGHRS, CDR2 YFSETQ. The CDR3 runs 13 residues. The V gene lost 0 bases and the J gene lost 2 bases, with 6 bases spanning the gap. Here the CDR3 DNA reads TGCGCCAGCAGCTTGGAAGGGACCTACGAGCAGTACTTC. Encoded protein: CASSLEGTYEQYF.

This clonotype was counted many times. The chain's CDR3 is CASSLSRTWNTEAFF. CDR3 coding DNA: TGTGCCAGCAGTTTATCACGGACATGGAACACTGAAGCTTTCTTT. The chain employs TRBV12-3 or TRBV12-4 and TRBJ1-1, with D possibly matching TRBD1 (5 bases). The CDR3 loop spans 15 amino acids. The V gene lost 2 bases and the J gene lost 1 base, with 11 bases spanning the gap.

The genes are TRBV7-9 and TRBJ2-1; maybe TRBD1 (6 bases). V shed 6 bases and J shed 6 bases, with 15 bases lying between them. CDR1 and CDR2 from the germline V gene are SEHNR and FQNEAQ (reference sequence). This CDR3 spans 14 amino acids. This CDR3 is CASRTDRTANEQFF. CDR3 sequence (DNA): TGTGCCAGCAGAACCGACAGGACGGCCAATGAGCAGTTCTTC.

This clonotype was seen a few times. The chain employs TRBV6-1 and TRBJ1-2, with D perhaps TRBD1 (5 bases). V shed 7 bases and J shed 4 bases, with 16 bases lying between them. Germline V gene sequence: CDR1 MNHNS, CDR2 SASEGT. The CDR3 contains 14 residues. CDR3 in amino acids: CASTRPQGGYGYTF. CDR3 nucleotides: TGTGCCAGCACTCGACCCCAGGGAGGCTATGGCTACACCTTC.

In its sample, this clonotype was seen a few times. The chain uses TRBV6-6 and TRBJ2-1; 14 bases map to TRBD2. CDR3 length equals 18 residues. The junction had 9 bases not matched to a gene; V was cut back by 2 bases and J by 6 bases. CDR1 and CDR2 (germline): MNHNY, SVGAGI (reference sequence). CDR3 coding DNA: TGTGCCAGCAGTTACACAAGACTAGCGGGGGGGCGCGGCAATGAGCAGTTCTTC. Translating it yields CASSYTRLAGGRGNEQFF.

This clonotype was detected a few times. The chain has TRBV12-3 or TRBV12-4 and TRBJ2-1, with D perhaps TRBD2 (6 bases). The CDR3 is made up of 13 amino acids. V lost 2 bases, J lost 6 bases, and 8 bases lay in between. Here the CDR3 DNA reads TGTGCCAGCAGTTTACTGGAGGGCAATGAGCAGTTCTTC. This codes for CASSLLEGNEQFF.

J is TRBJ2-5 and V is TRBV12-3 or TRBV12-4; 9 nucleotides agree with TRBD2. The CDR3 is 15 residues long. Trimming at V came to 3 bases and at J to 1 base, leaving 3 bases not matched to a gene. CDR3 sequence reads: CASSFLAGPQETQYF. The CDR3 nucleotides are TGTGCCAGCAGTTTTCTAGCGGGGCCCCAAGAGACCCAGTACTTC.

The genes are TRBV20-1 and TRBJ2-1, with a possible D match to TRBD1 (5 bases). This CDR3 has 13 residues. Trimming removed 5 bases from V and 2 bases from J, with 10 bases in between. Germline V gene lookup returns CDR1 DFQATT and CDR2 SNEGSKA (reference sequence). This chain's CDR3 is CSAGRGTYNEQFF. The DNA for the CDR3 is TGCAGTGCTGGAAGGGGAACCTACAATGAGCAGTTCTTC.

This clonotype was observed many times. The chain combines TRBV3-1 with TRBJ1-1; 9 nucleotides match TRBD1. The germline CDR1 and CDR2 sequences are LGHDT and YNNKEL (reference sequence). This CDR3 is 17 amino acids long. Trimming removed 5 bases from V and 5 bases from J; junction bases left unmatched: 15. The CDR3 protein is CASSFHRGQFSGTEAFF. The CDR3 bases are TGTGCCAGCAGCTTCCACAGGGGGCAGTTTTCGGGGACTGAAGCTTTCTTT. Looking up the rest from reference TRBV3-1 and TRBJ1-1 gives the full variable domain: DTAVSQTPKYLVTQMGNDKSIKCEQNLGHDTMYWYKQDSKKFLKIMFSYNNKELIINETVPNRFSPKSPDKAHLNLHINSLELGDSAVYFCASSFHRGQFSGTEAFFGQGTRLTVV.

This rearrangement joins TRBV6-1 to TRBJ2-3, with 8 nucleotides matching TRBD2. J lost 5 bases, V lost 4 bases, and 14 bases had no gene match. This CDR3 is built from 17 residues. Per germline, CDR1 MNHNS and CDR2 SASEGT. Here the CDR3 reads CASSGFSGGASVDTQYF. CDR3 nucleotide sequence: TGTGCCAGCAGTGGATTTTCGGGGGGGGCCAGTGTAGATACGCAGTATTTT.

Only a few counts were recorded for this clonotype. This chain joins TRBV7-2 and TRBJ1-1; D remains unclear. Germline CDR1 and CDR2: SGHTA and FQGNSA. V lost 4 bases and J 4 bases, leaving 13 bases between the germline ends. The CDR3 is 14 amino acids. The CDR3, as DNA: TGTGCCAGCAGCTCCAATTGGGGTGGCACTGAAGCTTTCTTT. This gives the protein CASSSNWGGTEAFF. The variable domain in full, with the rest retrieved from reference TRBV7-2 and TRBJ1-1, is GAGVSQSPSNKVTEKGKDVELRCDPISGHTALYWYRQSLGQGLEFLIYFQGNSAPDKSGLPSDRFSAERTGGSVSTLTIQRTQQEDSAVYLCASSSNWGGTEAFFGQGTRLTVV.

The V gene is TRBV5-1, the J gene TRBJ2-1; TRBD1 agrees at 8 bases. V shed 7 bases, J shed 0 bases, and the junction held 3 bases outside the gene matches. The CDR3 contains 14 residues. Germline V gene sequence: CDR1 SGHRS, CDR2 YFSETQ. CDR3: CASEGTGSYNEQFF. The CDR3 DNA sequence: TGCGCCAGCGAGGGGACAGGCTCCTACAATGAGCAGTTCTTC.

This clonotype has just a few counts. The V call is TRBV7-3, the J call TRBJ1-1; 7 positions agree with TRBD1. The junction had 5 bases not matched to a gene; V was cut back by 0 bases and J by 7 bases. This CDR3 contains 14 residues. Germline CDR1 is SGHTA and CDR2 is FQGTGA. The chain's CDR3 is CASSLTTGSSEAFF. The CDR3 region has the DNA TGTGCCAGCAGCTTAACGACAGGGTCTAGTGAAGCTTTCTTT.

At least ten counts were recorded for this clonotype. The CDR3 loop reads CSAFRQFTEAFF. The CDR3 region has the DNA TGCAGTGCTTTTCGACAGTTCACTGAAGCTTTCTTT. The chain employs TRBV20-1 and TRBJ1-1; D might be TRBD1 (5 bases). CDR3 length: 12 amino acids. Trimming cost V 5 bases and J 4 bases, with 11 bases left between them. CDR1 and CDR2 from the germline V gene are DFQATT and SNEGSKA (reference sequence).

The V and J genes are TRBV5-1 and TRBJ2-1, with a possible D match to TRBD2 (5 bases). Trimming left V 4 bases short and J 8 bases short, with 7 bases between. CDR3 length: 11 residues. Per germline, CDR1 SGHRS and CDR2 YFSETQ. The CDR3 coding sequence is TGCGCCAGCAGCAGGGAGCATGAGCAGTTCTTC. Translated, it gives CASSREHEQFF. The complete variable domain, with remaining parts taken from reference TRBV5-1 and TRBJ2-1, reads KAGVTQTPRYLIKTRGQQVTLSCSPISGHRSVSWYQQTPGQGLQFLFEYFSETQRNKGNFPGRFSGRQFSNSRSEMNVSTLELGDSALYLCASSREHEQFFGPGTRLTVL.

The V and J genes are TRBV4-1 and TRBJ2-3, with TRBD2 identical over 10 bases. The CDR3 runs to 16 residues. V shed 0 bases and J 4 bases; nucleotides not matched to a gene: 4. Germline V gives CDR1 MGHRA, CDR2 YSYEKL. This CDR3 reads CASSQDVGLAPDTQYF. The CDR3 coding sequence is TGCGCCAGCAGCCAAGATGTGGGACTAGCGCCAGATACGCAGTATTTT.

This clonotype has at least ten counts. V gene TRBV6-6 combines with J gene TRBJ2-7; 9 bases line up with TRBD1. The length of the CDR3 is 16 residues. Germline V gene data show CDR1 as MNHNY and CDR2 as SVGAGI (reference sequence). V shed 0 bases, J shed 1 base, and the junction held 4 bases outside the gene matches. The CDR3 spells CASSYSWDRDSYEQYF. The CDR3 nucleotides read TGTGCCAGCAGTTACTCTTGGGACAGGGATTCCTACGAGCAGTACTTC.